This passage covers 8 T cell receptor beta chains from one sample sequenced in a study of T cell responses to AZD1222 COVID-19 vaccine. The repertoire was sequenced with immunoSEQ multiplex PCR; TCRdb's copy has only in-frame clones and lacks some. The sample yields around 99,000 clones, about 92% seen once. The specimen was peripheral blood, collected on day 0 of AZD1222 vaccination. The receptor source for this set is an adult in good health.

V gene TRBV18 combines with J gene TRBJ2-3; 10 positions match TRBD2. This CDR3 is built from 15 residues. Germline V CDR1 and CDR2: KGHSH, LQKENI. V lost 6 bases to trimming and J lost 2 bases; unmatched junction nucleotides: 5. CDR3 region: CASSPAGGPTDTQYF. The CDR3 DNA reads as TGTGCCAGCTCTCCAGCGGGAGGGCCCACAGATACGCAGTATTTT.

The chain has TRBV7-2 and TRBJ2-7; 7 bases line up with TRBD1. The CDR3 extends over 14 amino acids. V trimming: 5 bases; J trimming: 2 bases; junction bases outside the gene matches: 6. The germline V gene has CDR1 SGHTA and CDR2 FQGNSA. The CDR3 protein is CASSLTTGPYEQYF. In nucleotides, the CDR3 is TGTGCCAGCAGCCTTACGACAGGGCCCTACGAGCAGTACTTC.

This chain uses TRBV2 with TRBJ1-1; 9 bases fit TRBD1. CDR3 length: 15 residues. V shed 6 bases and J 4 bases; nucleotides not matched to a gene: 9. The V gene's germline CDR1 is SNHLY and CDR2 FYNNEI. This chain's CDR3 is CASRDDRGYSTEAFF. The CDR3 coding sequence is TGTGCCAGCAGGGACGACAGGGGGTACAGCACTGAAGCTTTCTTT.

The chain joins TRBV7-3 to TRBJ1-1, with D perhaps matching TRBD1 (6 bases). Trimming cost V 2 bases and J 1 base, with 14 bases left between them. This CDR3 contains 16 residues. Germline CDR1 reads SGHTA; CDR2 reads FQGTGA. The CDR3 reads CASSLSPVRGNTEAFF. The CDR3 nucleotides are TGTGCCAGCAGCTTATCCCCTGTCAGGGGGAACACTGAAGCTTTCTTT.

The CDR3, as DNA: TGTGCCAGCAGCGAGCCGGGGAACACCGGGGAGCTGTTTTTT. Encoded protein: CASSEPGNTGELFF. V and J are TRBV5-4 and TRBJ2-2; unclear D gene. Trimming took 4 bases from V and 1 from J, leaving 8 bases between them. The length of the CDR3 is 14 residues. Germline loops: CDR1 SGHNT, CDR2 YYREEE (reference sequence).

This sequence joins TRBV4-3 and TRBJ1-1, with D perhaps TRBD1 (5 bases). CDR1 is LGHNA, CDR2 YSLEER, per germline. The V end lost 1 base, the J end lost 4 bases, and 13 bases lay between the germline ends. The CDR3 is 15 residues long. CDR3 loop: CASSQAAKQGTEAFF. In nucleotides, the CDR3 is TGCGCCAGCAGCCAAGCGGCTAAGCAGGGCACTGAAGCTTTCTTT.

In this sample, this clone turned up once. The chain recombines TRBV29-1 with TRBJ1-2; D perhaps matches TRBD1 (6 bases). Trimming cost V 4 bases and J 4 bases, with 10 bases left between them. Germline loops: CDR1 SQVTM, CDR2 ANQGSEA. This CDR3 spans 12 amino acids. The CDR3 DNA reads TGCAGCGTTGGCAGGGGAACCTATGGCTACACCTTC. It specifies CSVGRGTYGYTF.

The rearrangement uses TRBV5-1 and TRBJ1-1; no definite D call. CDR3 length equals 13 residues. In germline, CDR1 is SGHRS, CDR2 YFSETQ. The V end was cut by 0 bases, the J end by 8 bases, with 11 bases between. For the CDR3, the DNA is TGCGCCAGCAGCTTGGAGGGTTCGGGAGAAGCTTTCTTT. As protein: CASSLEGSGEAFF.